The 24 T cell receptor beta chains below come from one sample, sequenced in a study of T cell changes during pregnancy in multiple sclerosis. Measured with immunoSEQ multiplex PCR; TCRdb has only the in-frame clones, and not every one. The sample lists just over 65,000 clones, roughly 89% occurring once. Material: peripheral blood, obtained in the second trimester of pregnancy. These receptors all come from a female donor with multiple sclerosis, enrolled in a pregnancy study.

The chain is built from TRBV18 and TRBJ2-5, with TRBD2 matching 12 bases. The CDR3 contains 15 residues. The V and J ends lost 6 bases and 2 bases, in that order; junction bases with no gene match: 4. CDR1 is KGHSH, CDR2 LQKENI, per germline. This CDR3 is CASSRGTSGQETQYF. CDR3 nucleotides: TGTGCCAGCTCCCGCGGGACTAGCGGGCAAGAGACCCAGTACTTC.

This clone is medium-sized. This CDR3 is CATEIAGDYNEQFF. CDR3 DNA: TGTGCCACGGAAATAGCGGGGGACTACAATGAGCAGTTCTTC. The genes are TRBV19 and TRBJ2-1; 9 positions agree with TRBD2. The CDR3 extends over 14 amino acids. The V and J ends lost 10 bases and 3 bases, in that order; junction bases with no gene match: 7. CDR1 is LNHDA, CDR2 SQIVND, per germline (reference sequence).

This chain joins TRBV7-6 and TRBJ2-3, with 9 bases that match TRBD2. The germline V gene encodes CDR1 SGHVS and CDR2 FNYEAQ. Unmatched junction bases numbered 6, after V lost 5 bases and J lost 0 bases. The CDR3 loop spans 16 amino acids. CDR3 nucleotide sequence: TGTGCCAGCAGCCCTGGGCTAGCGGGGAGCACAGATACGCAGTATTTT. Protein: CASSPGLAGSTDTQYF.

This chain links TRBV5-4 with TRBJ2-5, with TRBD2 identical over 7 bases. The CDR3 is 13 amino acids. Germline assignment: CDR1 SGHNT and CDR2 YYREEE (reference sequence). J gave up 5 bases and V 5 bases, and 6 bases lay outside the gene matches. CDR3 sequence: CASSGRGSETQYF. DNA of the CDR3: TGTGCCAGCAGTGGGAGGGGATCGGAGACCCAGTACTTC.

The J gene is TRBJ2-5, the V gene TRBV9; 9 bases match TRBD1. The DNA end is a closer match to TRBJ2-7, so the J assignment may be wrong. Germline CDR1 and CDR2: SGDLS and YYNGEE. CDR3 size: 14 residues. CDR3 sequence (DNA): TGTGCCAGCAGCCCCAGGACAGGGGCCTACGAGCAGTACTTC. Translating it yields CASSPRTGAYEQYF.

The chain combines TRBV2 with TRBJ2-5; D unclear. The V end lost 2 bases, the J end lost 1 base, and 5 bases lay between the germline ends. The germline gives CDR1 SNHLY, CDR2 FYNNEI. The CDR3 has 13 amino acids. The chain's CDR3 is CASSEIRQETQYF. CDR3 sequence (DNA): TGTGCCAGCAGTGAAATCCGCCAAGAGACCCAGTACTTC.

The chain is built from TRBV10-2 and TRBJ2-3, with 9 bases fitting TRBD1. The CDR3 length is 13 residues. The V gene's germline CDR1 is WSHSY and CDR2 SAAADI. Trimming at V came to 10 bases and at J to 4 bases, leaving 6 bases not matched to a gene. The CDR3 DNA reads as TGCGCCACCAGGGACAGGGTGCCAGATACGCAGTATTTT. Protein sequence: CATRDRVPDTQYF.

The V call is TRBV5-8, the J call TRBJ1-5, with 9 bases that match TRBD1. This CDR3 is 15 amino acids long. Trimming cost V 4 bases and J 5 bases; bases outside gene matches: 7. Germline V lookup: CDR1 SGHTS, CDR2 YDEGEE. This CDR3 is CASSIGQGPYQPQHF. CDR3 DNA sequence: TGTGCCAGCAGCATCGGACAGGGGCCGTATCAGCCCCAGCATTTT.

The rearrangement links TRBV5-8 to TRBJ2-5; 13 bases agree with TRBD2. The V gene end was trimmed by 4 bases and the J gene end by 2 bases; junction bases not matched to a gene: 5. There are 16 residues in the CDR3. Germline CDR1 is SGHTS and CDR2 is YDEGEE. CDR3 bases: TGTGCCAGCAGCCGGGGACTAGCGGGGCCTCAAGAGACCCAGTACTTC. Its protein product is CASSRGLAGPQETQYF.

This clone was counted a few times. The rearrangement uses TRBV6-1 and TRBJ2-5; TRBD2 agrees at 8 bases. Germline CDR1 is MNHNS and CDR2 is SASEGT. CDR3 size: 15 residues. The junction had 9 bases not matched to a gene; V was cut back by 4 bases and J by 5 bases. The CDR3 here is CASSALISGDETQYF. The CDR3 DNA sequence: TGTGCCAGCAGTGCCCTCATTAGCGGGGACGAGACCCAGTACTTC.

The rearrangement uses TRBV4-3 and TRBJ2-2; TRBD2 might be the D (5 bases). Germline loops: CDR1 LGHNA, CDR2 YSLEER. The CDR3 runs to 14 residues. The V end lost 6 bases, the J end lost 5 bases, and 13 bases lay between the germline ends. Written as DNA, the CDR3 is TGCGCCAGCAGAAGCGGACTCGGAACCGGGGAGCTGTTTTTT. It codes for CASRSGLGTGELFF.

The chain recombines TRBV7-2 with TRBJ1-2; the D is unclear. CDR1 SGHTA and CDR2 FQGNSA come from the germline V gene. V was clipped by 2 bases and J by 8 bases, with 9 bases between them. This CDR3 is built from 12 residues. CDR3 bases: TGTGCCAGCAGCTTACGGCAGAGGGGCTACACCTTC. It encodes CASSLRQRGYTF. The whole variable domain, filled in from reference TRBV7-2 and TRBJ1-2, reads GAGVSQSPSNKVTEKGKDVELRCDPISGHTALYWYRQSLGQGLEFLIYFQGNSAPDKSGLPSDRFSAERTGGSVSTLTIQRTQQEDSAVYLCASSLRQRGYTFGSGTRLTVV.

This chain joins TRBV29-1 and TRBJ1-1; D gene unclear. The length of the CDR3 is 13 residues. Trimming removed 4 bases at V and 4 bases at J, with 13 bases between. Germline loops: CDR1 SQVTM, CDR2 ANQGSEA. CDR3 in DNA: TGCAGCGTTGTCTGGCAGGCTGGCACTGAAGCTTTCTTT. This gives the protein CSVVWQAGTEAFF.

The CDR3 loop reads CASQQGLGYGYTF. The CDR3 coding sequence is TGTGCCAGCCAACAGGGGTTGGGCTATGGCTACACCTTC. The chain employs TRBV27 and TRBJ1-2; 7 bases fit TRBD1. Looked up from germline, CDR1 is MNHEY and CDR2 is SMNVEV (reference sequence). Trimming took 8 bases from V and 4 from J; bases not matched to a gene: 7. The CDR3 is made up of 13 amino acids.

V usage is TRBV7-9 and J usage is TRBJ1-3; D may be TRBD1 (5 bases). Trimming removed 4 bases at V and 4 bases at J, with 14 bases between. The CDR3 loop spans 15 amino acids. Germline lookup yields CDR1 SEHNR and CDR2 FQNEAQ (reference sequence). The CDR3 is CASSSGVTGGNTIYF. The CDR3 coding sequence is TGTGCCAGCAGCTCGGGGGTTACCGGAGGAAACACCATATATTTT. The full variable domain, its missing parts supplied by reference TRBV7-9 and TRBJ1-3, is DTGVSQNPRHKITKRGQNVTFRCDPISEHNRLYWYRQTLGQGPEFLTYFQNEAQLEKSRLLSDRFSAERPKGSFSTLEIQRTEQGDSAMYLCASSSGVTGGNTIYFGEGSWLTVV.

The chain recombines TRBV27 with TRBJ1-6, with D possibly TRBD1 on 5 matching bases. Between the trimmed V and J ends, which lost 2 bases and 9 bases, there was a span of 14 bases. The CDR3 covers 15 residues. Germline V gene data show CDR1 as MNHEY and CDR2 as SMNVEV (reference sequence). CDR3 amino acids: CASSLPGLVGSPLHF. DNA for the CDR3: TGTGCCAGCAGTTTACCGGGACTCGTAGGTTCACCCCTCCACTTT.

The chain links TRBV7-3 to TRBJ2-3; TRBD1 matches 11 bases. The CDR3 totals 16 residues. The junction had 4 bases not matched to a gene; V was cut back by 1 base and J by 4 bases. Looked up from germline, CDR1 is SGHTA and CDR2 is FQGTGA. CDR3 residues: CASSLMGQGEADTQYF. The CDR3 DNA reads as TGTGCCAGCAGCTTAATGGGACAGGGGGAGGCAGATACGCAGTATTTT.

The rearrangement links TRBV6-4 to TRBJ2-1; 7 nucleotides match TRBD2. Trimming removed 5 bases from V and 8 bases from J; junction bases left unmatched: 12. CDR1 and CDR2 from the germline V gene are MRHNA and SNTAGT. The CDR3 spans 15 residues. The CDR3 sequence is CASSTRTRRLHEQFF. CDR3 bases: TGTGCCAGCAGTACCCGGACTAGACGACTCCATGAGCAGTTCTTC.

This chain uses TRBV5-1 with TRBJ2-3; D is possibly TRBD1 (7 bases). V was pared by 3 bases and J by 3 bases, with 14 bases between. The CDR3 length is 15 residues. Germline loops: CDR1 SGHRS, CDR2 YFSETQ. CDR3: CASSWGDRQTDTQYF. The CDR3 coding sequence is TGCGCCAGCAGCTGGGGGGACAGACAAACAGATACGCAGTATTTT.

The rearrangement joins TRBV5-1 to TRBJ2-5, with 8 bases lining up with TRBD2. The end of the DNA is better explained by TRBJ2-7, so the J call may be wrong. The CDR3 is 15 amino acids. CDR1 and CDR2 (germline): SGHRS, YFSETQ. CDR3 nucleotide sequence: TGCGCCAGCAGCTTGAGTACGGGGGGGCGGGACGAGCAGTACTTC. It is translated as CASSLSTGGRDEQYF.

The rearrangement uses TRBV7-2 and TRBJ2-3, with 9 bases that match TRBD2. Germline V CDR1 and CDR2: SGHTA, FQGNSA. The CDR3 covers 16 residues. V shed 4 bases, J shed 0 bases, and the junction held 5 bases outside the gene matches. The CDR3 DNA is TGTGCCAGCAGCTCCCGACTAGCGGAGAGCACAGATACGCAGTATTTT. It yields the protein CASSSRLAESTDTQYF.

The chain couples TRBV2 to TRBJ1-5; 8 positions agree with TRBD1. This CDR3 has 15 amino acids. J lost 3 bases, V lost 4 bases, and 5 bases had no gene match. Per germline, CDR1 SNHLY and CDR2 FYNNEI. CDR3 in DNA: TGTGCCAGCAGTGTTTCGGGACAGGTCAATCAGCCCCAGCATTTT. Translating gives CASSVSGQVNQPQHF.

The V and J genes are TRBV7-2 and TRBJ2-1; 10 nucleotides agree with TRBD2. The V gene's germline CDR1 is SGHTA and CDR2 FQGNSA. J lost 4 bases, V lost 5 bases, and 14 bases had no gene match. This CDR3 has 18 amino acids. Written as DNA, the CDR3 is TGTGCCAGCAGCATTCTAGCGGGGGCCCTTCGAACGTACAATGAGCAGTTCTTC. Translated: CASSILAGALRTYNEQFF.

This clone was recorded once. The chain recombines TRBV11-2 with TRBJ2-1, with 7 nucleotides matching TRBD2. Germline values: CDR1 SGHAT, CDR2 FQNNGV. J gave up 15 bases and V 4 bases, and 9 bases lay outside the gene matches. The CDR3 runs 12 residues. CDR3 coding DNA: TGTGCCAGCAGCTCTCTGGGACTATATTTGTTCTTC. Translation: CASSSLGLYLFF.